These 31 T cell receptor beta chains came from one sample sequenced in a study of blood T cells in healthy people across ages. A second PCR, run for about 6 to 11 cycles, used a sample-barcoded 5' primer plus a J-beta primer mix. From the 5' RACE reads, TCRdb called clonotypes with MiXCR, one entry per CDR3 protein. The data show over 600,000 distinct CDR3 sequences, with roughly three fifths seen just once and around 25% held by the top ten. Sequencing used blood. Receptors originate from a man aged 40-49 years in good health.

V and J are TRBV5-5 and TRBJ2-7, with D perhaps TRBD1 or TRBD2 (6 bases each). This CDR3 has 15 residues. The V end lost 4 bases, the J end lost 10 bases, and 24 bases lay between the germline ends. Germline CDR1 reads SGHKS; CDR2 reads YYEKEE (reference sequence). Here the CDR3 reads CASSTGQGGGRPQYF. CDR3 coding DNA: TGTGCCAGCAGCACGGGACAAGGAGGGGGTCGGCCCCAGTACTTC.

This sequence joins TRBV9 and TRBJ2-2; D not certain. Germline lookup yields CDR1 SGDLS and CDR2 YYNGEE. CDR3 length: 14 amino acids. V was trimmed by 0 bases and J by 6 bases, leaving 9 bases between them. In DNA form, the CDR3 reads TGTGCCAGCAGCGTAGTAGGATTTCCCGGGGAGCTGTTTTTT. Encoded protein: CASSVVGFPGELFF.

The CDR3 sequence: CSARGGSGRSSYNEQFF. In DNA, the CDR3 is TGCAGTGCTAGAGGTGGGTCGGGCAGAAGCTCCTACAATGAGCAGTTCTTC. This chain uses TRBV20-1 with TRBJ2-1; D is unclear. The germline V and J ends were trimmed by 1 base and 0 bases, with 16 bases remaining between them. Looked up from germline, CDR1 is DFQATT and CDR2 is SNEGSKA (reference sequence). The CDR3 covers 17 residues.

The chain joins TRBV12-3 or TRBV12-4 to TRBJ2-7; 9 bases are a match to TRBD1. The length of the CDR3 is 14 residues. Unmatched junction bases numbered 3, after V lost 3 bases and J lost 3 bases. The CDR3 region has the DNA TGTGCCAGCAGTTTGGACAGGGGTTACTACGAGCAGTACTTC. This sequence encodes CASSLDRGYYEQYF.

The rearrangement uses TRBV9 and TRBJ1-1; unclear D gene. Germline V gene data show CDR1 as SGDLS and CDR2 as YYNGEE. The CDR3 length is 17 residues. Trimming left V 4 bases short and J 1 base short, with 20 bases between. CDR3 DNA: TGTGCCAGCAGCCTCGATGGAGGAGGGTGGGGGAACACTGAAGCTTTCTTT. It yields the protein CASSLDGGGWGNTEAFF.

A few counts support this clonotype. V is TRBV12-3 or TRBV12-4 and J is TRBJ2-7; 10 nucleotides align to TRBD2. The V and J ends lost 7 bases and 6 bases, in that order; junction bases with no gene match: 9. This CDR3 spans 14 amino acids. This CDR3 reads CASTGSGRGSEQYF. The CDR3 DNA reads as TGTGCCAGCACCGGGAGCGGGAGGGGCTCCGAGCAGTACTTC.

V gene TRBV20-1 combines with J gene TRBJ1-6, with 8 bases lining up with TRBD1. CDR1 and CDR2 (germline): DFQATT, SNEGSKA (reference sequence). Trimming at V came to 3 bases and at J to 10 bases, leaving 8 bases not matched to a gene. The CDR3 extends over 14 amino acids. CDR3 bases: TGCAGTGCTAGGGACAGGGAGGTGCACTCACCCCTCCACTTT. Encoded protein: CSARDREVHSPLHF.

This clonotype was picked up a small number of times. The gene calls are TRBV15 and TRBJ1-2, with 7 positions matching TRBD1. Germline V CDR1 and CDR2: LNHNV, YYDKDF (reference sequence). The CDR3 runs 14 residues. With V trimmed by 8 bases and J by 4 bases, 10 bases remained unmatched. Here the CDR3 DNA reads TGTGCCACCCTAAAAACCGGGACAGCCTATGGCTACACCTTC. Protein product: CATLKTGTAYGYTF.

The chain has TRBV6-5 and TRBJ2-1; D gene uncertain. Trimming removed 5 bases at V and 10 bases at J, with 15 bases between. Germline V gene data show CDR1 as MNHEY and CDR2 as SVGAGI. The CDR3 has 13 residues. CDR3 nucleotides: TGTGCCAGCAGTAACCCCTTATCCGGGGAGCAGTTCTTC. It codes for CASSNPLSGEQFF.

The chain has TRBV12-3 or TRBV12-4 and TRBJ2-1; D may be TRBD1 (6 bases). V lost 6 bases, J lost 3 bases, and 15 bases lay in between. The CDR3 has 15 residues. CDR3: CASRAGTNNYNEQFF. The CDR3 coding sequence is TGTGCCAGCAGAGCCGGGACAAACAACTACAATGAGCAGTTCTTC.

The V call is TRBV3-1, the J call TRBJ1-5, with a tentative D call TRBD1 (5 bases). Trimming shortened V by 4 bases and J by 3 bases, and 13 bases separated the two germline ends. CDR3 length: 15 amino acids. The germline CDR1 and CDR2 sequences are LGHDT and YNNKEL (reference sequence). The CDR3 DNA reads as TGTGCCAGCAGCCCCCCTGGGGGTGACAATCAGCCCCAGCATTTT. The encoded protein is CASSPPGGDNQPQHF.

V and J are TRBV12-3 or TRBV12-4 and TRBJ2-1, with unresolved D. Trimming pared 5 bases from V and 6 bases from J, leaving 14 bases between. The CDR3 sequence is 14 residues long. This chain's CDR3 is CASSPRNEINEQFF. The DNA for the CDR3 is TGTGCCAGCAGTCCCCGTAATGAGATCAATGAGCAGTTCTTC.

In this sample, this clonotype turned up a few times. The CDR3 protein is CSARGLTRAEQFF. The CDR3 DNA is TGCAGTGCTAGAGGCCTGACTAGAGCTGAGCAGTTCTTC. The chain recombines TRBV20-1 with TRBJ2-1; D might be TRBD2 (6 bases). CDR3 length: 13 residues. Germline CDR1 is DFQATT and CDR2 is SNEGSKA (reference sequence). The germline V and J ends were trimmed by 1 base and 9 bases, with 13 bases remaining between them.

Notes on this clonotype: The junction departs from the called germline gene at one end, perhaps through a read error. The chain joins TRBV9 to TRBJ2-1; TRBD2 might be the D (6 bases). The length of the CDR3 is 14 residues. Germline values: CDR1 SGDLS, CDR2 YYNGEE. The CDR3 reads CASGVSGVYNEQFF. The DNA of the CDR3 is TGTGCCAGCGGCGTTAGCGGAGTTTACAATGAGCAGTTCTTC.

The chain employs TRBV6-4 and TRBJ2-1, with 8 bases that match TRBD2. The closer fit of TRBJ2-7 to the DNA end suggests the J call may be wrong. This CDR3 contains 16 residues. Germline V CDR1 and CDR2: MRHNA, SNTAGT. In DNA, the CDR3 is TGTGCCAGCAGTGACTTAAGCGGGAGCTCCTACAATGAGCAGTACTTC. It translates to CASSDLSGSSYNEQYF.

This clonotype was detected only a few times. The chain couples TRBV29-1 to TRBJ2-7; no clear D. Germline CDR1 and CDR2: SQVTM and ANQGSEA. The V gene lost 4 bases and the J gene lost 10 bases, with 8 bases spanning the gap. This CDR3 has 9 amino acids. CDR3 nucleotide sequence: TGCAGCGTTGGAGGTATTCAGTACTTC. It codes for CSVGGIQYF.

The chain uses TRBV28 and TRBJ2-7; D is possibly TRBD1 (7 bases). The J call may be mistaken, given a closer DNA end match to TRBJ2-5. In germline, CDR1 is MDHEN, CDR2 SYDVKM. This CDR3 region has 15 residues. CDR3 DNA: TGTGCCAGCAGAAGGGAGGAGGGGGCGCGGGAGACCCAGTACTTC. Translation: CASRREEGARETQYF.

This clonotype showed up just once. J is TRBJ1-2 and V is TRBV4-2; TRBD1 is a possible D gene (5 bases). CDR1 LGHNA and CDR2 YNFKEQ come from the germline V gene. V was clipped by 0 bases and J by 0 bases, with 11 bases between them. The CDR3 loop spans 16 amino acids. The CDR3 is CASSQDAQASNYGYTF. In nucleotides, the CDR3 is TGTGCCAGCAGCCAAGATGCACAGGCGTCTAACTATGGCTACACCTTC.

This clonotype has at least ten counts. The CDR3 reads CSARAPEGTGEQYF. CDR3 DNA: TGCAGTGCTAGAGCTCCGGAGGGAACGGGCGAGCAGTACTTC. V usage is TRBV20-1 and J usage is TRBJ2-7; tentatively, D is TRBD2 (6 bases). Per germline, CDR1 DFQATT and CDR2 SNEGSKA (reference sequence). CDR3 size: 14 residues. V dropped 1 base and J dropped 6 bases, with 16 bases sitting between them.

This clonotype was counted a few times. The genes are TRBV29-1 and TRBJ1-2; unclear D gene. This CDR3 has 19 amino acids. Germline CDR1 and CDR2: SQVTM and ANQGSEA. Trimming removed 4 bases at V and 4 bases at J, with 31 bases between. The CDR3 DNA reads as TGCAGCGTTGGTCTTTGGACTTCGGTTGGGCAGGAGCTCACCTATGGCTACACCTTC. Its protein is CSVGLWTSVGQELTYGYTF.

The rearrangement links TRBV4-3 to TRBJ2-6; tentatively, D is TRBD1 or TRBD2 (7 bases each). Trimming stripped 1 base from V and 1 base from J, with 11 bases between. Germline V gene sequence: CDR1 LGHNA, CDR2 YSLEER. The CDR3 has 17 residues. The CDR3 region is CASSQAQGGSGANVLTF. The CDR3 bases are TGCGCCAGCAGCCAAGCTCAGGGGGGGTCTGGGGCCAACGTCCTGACTTTC.

V gene TRBV29-1 combines with J gene TRBJ2-5; possible D gene TRBD2, 5 bases. The J call may be faulty, since TRBJ2-7 better matches the DNA end. Germline V gene data show CDR1 as SQVTM and CDR2 as ANQGSEA. The CDR3 totals 14 residues. DNA for the CDR3: TGCAGCGTTTTAGGAGATCATGAGGGCTACGAGCAGTACTTC. Translating gives CSVLGDHEGYEQYF.

This clonotype was observed a few times. This rearrangement joins TRBV7-9 to TRBJ2-5; D gene ambiguous. Trimming stripped 1 base from V and 1 base from J, with 13 bases between. Germline-derived CDR1 and CDR2 are SEHNR and FQNEAQ (reference sequence). The CDR3 contains 16 residues. The CDR3 is CASSLEAGITQETQYF. Written as DNA, the CDR3 is TGTGCCAGCAGCTTAGAGGCAGGCATTACCCAAGAGACCCAGTACTTC.

This clonotype was seen only once. The V and J genes are TRBV4-2 and TRBJ2-1; 9 bases line up with TRBD2. The CDR3 contains 17 residues. V shed 5 bases and J 7 bases; nucleotides not matched to a gene: 15. Germline loops: CDR1 LGHNA, CDR2 YNFKEQ. The DNA of the CDR3 is TGTGCCAGCAGCTCAATCGAAGCCGGACTAGCGAGAAATGAGCAGTTCTTC. The encoded protein is CASSSIEAGLARNEQFF.

The count of this clonotype is one. The rearrangement uses TRBV7-9 and TRBJ2-7; 7 bases align to TRBD1. The J segment lost 0 bases and the V segment lost 5 bases, leaving 13 bases of the junction unmatched. The germline V gene has CDR1 SEHNR and CDR2 FQNEAQ (reference sequence). The CDR3 extends over 17 amino acids. In nucleotides, the CDR3 is TGTGCCAGCAGCCCCCAACTTCGGGACAGCAGCTCCTACGAGCAGTACTTC. Protein sequence: CASSPQLRDSSSYEQYF.

This clonotype was detected a few times. As DNA, the CDR3 is TGCAGTGCTATGGGACAGGGAGAAGGCGAGCAGTACTTC. This translates into CSAMGQGEGEQYF. The chain combines TRBV20-1 with TRBJ2-5; 9 nucleotides line up with TRBD1. The J call may be mistaken, given a closer DNA end match to TRBJ2-7. CDR3 length: 13 amino acids. From germline, CDR1 is DFQATT and CDR2 SNEGSKA (reference sequence).

The chain joins TRBV13 to TRBJ1-2, with a weak D call TRBD1 (6 bases). Trimming removed 5 bases from V and 8 bases from J, with 18 bases in between. CDR3 size: 14 residues. Germline V CDR1 and CDR2: PRHDT, FYEKMQ (reference sequence). In DNA form, the CDR3 reads TGTGCCAGCAGCCACATAACAGGGCCTTCGGGCTACACCTTC. Protein: CASSHITGPSGYTF.

This clonotype was detected a few times. The gene calls are TRBV28 and TRBJ2-7; 8 nucleotides align to TRBD1. The CDR3 has 14 amino acids. J lost 3 bases, V lost 3 bases, and 4 bases had no gene match. Germline V lookup: CDR1 MDHEN, CDR2 SYDVKM. Written as DNA, the CDR3 is TGTGCCAGCAGTTTGGCAACAGGGGGCTACGAGCAGTACTTC. Translated: CASSLATGGYEQYF.

This clonotype has a count of ten or more. V is TRBV7-2 and J is TRBJ2-7; D might be TRBD2 (6 bases). The V gene lost 1 base and the J gene lost 1 base, with 8 bases spanning the gap. In germline, CDR1 is SGHTA, CDR2 FQGNSA. This CDR3 contains 14 residues. This CDR3 is CASSLVGGSYEQYF. CDR3 bases: TGTGCCAGCAGCTTAGTCGGGGGTTCCTACGAGCAGTACTTC. The full variable domain, with the rest looked up from reference TRBV7-2 and TRBJ2-7, is GAGVSQSPSNKVTEKGKDVELRCDPISGHTALYWYRQSLGQGLEFLIYFQGNSAPDKSGLPSDRFSAERTGGSVSTLTIQRTQQEDSAVYLCASSLVGGSYEQYFGPGTRLTVT.

V is TRBV7-2 and J is TRBJ2-5, with D unresolved. V was clipped by 3 bases and J by 5 bases, with 13 bases between them. Germline V gives CDR1 SGHTA, CDR2 FQGNSA. This CDR3 spans 14 amino acids. CDR3 residues: CASSFQHGLETQYF. DNA for the CDR3: TGTGCCAGCAGCTTCCAACACGGGTTGGAGACCCAGTACTTC.

This clonotype was found a few times. CDR3 in amino acids: CASSLNSKGGAFF. CDR3 DNA: TGTGCCAGCAGCTTAAACTCCAAGGGGGGAGCTTTCTTT. The chain employs TRBV7-2 and TRBJ1-1; D is possibly TRBD1 (6 bases). The CDR3 has 13 amino acids. Trimming shortened V by 2 bases and J by 10 bases, and 14 bases separated the two germline ends. The germline V gene encodes CDR1 SGHTA and CDR2 FQGNSA.